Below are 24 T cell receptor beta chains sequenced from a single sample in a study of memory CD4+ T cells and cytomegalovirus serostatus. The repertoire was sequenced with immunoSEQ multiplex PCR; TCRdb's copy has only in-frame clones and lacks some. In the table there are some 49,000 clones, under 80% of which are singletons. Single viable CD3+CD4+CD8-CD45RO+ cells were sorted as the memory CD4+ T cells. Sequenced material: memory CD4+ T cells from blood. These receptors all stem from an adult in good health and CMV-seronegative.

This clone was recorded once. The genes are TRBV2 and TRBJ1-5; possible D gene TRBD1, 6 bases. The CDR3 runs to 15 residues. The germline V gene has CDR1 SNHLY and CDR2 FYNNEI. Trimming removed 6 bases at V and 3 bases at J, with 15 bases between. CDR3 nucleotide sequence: TGTGCCAGCAGCAGGGAAAGGGGGATCAATCAGCCCCAGCATTTT. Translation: CASSRERGINQPQHF. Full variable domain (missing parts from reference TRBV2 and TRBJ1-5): EPEVTQTPSHQVTQMGQEVILRCVPISNHLYFYWYRQILGQKVEFLVSFYNNEISEKSEIFDDQFSVERPDGSNFTLKIRSTKLEDSAMYFCASSRERGINQPQHFGDGTRLSIL.

The CDR3 protein is CASGGGMHGYTF. The CDR3 coding sequence is TGTGCCTCGGGGGGGGGTATGCATGGCTACACCTTC. This chain uses TRBV30 with TRBJ1-2; D perhaps matches TRBD1 (5 bases). This CDR3 is built from 12 residues. V was shortened by 7 bases and J by 6 bases, with 15 bases between the two germline ends. Per germline, CDR1 GTSNPN and CDR2 SVGIG (reference sequence).

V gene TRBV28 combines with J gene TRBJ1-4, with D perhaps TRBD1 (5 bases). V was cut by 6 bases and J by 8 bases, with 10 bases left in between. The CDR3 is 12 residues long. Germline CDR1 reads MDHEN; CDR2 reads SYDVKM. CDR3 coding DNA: TGTGCCAGCAGCCGTAACAGGGAAAAACTGTTTTTT. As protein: CASSRNREKLFF.

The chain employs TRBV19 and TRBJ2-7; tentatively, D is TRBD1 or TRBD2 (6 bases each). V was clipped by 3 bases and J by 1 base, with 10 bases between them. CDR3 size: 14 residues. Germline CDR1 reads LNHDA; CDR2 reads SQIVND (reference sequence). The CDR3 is CASSIGGHSYEQYF. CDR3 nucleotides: TGTGCCAGTAGTATCGGGGGACATTCCTACGAGCAGTACTTC.

CDR3 sequence: CASSVLSFGPRPGNTIYF. CDR3 in DNA: TGTGCCAGCAGCGTCCTTTCATTTGGACCTCGGCCGGGAAACACCATATATTTT. The J gene is TRBJ1-3, the V gene TRBV9; D call uncertain. Trimming pared 2 bases from V and 4 bases from J, leaving 22 bases between. This CDR3 has 18 residues. Germline values: CDR1 SGDLS, CDR2 YYNGEE.

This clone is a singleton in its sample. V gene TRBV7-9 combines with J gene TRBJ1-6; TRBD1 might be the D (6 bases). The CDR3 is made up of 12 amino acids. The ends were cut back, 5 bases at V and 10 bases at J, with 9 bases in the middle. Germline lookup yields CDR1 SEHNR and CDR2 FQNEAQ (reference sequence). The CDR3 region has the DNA TGTGCCAGCAGCCGGGACAACTCACCCCTCCACTTT. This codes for CASSRDNSPLHF.

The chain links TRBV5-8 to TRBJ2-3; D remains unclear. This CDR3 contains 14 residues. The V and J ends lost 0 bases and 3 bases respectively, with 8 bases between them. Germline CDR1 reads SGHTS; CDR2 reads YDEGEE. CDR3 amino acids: CASSLDLGTDTQYF. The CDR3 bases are TGTGCCAGCAGCTTGGATCTGGGGACAGATACGCAGTATTTT. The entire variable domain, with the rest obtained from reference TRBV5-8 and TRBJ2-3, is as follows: EAGVTQSPTHLIKTRGQQATLRCSPISGHTSVYWYQQALGLGLQFLLWYDEGEERNRGNFPPRFSGRQFPNYSSELNVNALELEDSALYLCASSLDLGTDTQYFGPGTRLTVL.

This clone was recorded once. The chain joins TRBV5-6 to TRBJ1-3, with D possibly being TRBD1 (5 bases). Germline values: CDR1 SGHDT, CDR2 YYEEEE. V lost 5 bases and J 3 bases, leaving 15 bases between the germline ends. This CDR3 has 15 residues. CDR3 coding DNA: TGTGCCAGCAGAAAAGGGACCCTTGTTGGAAACACCATATATTTT. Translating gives CASRKGTLVGNTIYF.

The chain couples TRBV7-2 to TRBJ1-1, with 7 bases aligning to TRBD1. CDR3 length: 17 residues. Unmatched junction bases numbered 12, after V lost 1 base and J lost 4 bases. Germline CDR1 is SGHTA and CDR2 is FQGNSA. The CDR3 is CASSLGRQGRWGTEAFF. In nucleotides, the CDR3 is TGTGCCAGCAGCTTAGGCCGACAGGGCCGATGGGGCACTGAAGCTTTCTTT.

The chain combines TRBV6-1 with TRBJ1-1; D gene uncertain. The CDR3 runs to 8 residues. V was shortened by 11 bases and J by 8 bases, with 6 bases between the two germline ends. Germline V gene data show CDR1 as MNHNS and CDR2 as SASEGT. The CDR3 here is CACQEAFF. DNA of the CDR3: TGTGCCTGCCAGGAAGCTTTCTTT.

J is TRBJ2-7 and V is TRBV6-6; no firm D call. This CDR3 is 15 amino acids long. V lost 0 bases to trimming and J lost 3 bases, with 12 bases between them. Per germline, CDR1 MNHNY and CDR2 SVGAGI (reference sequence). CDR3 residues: CASSYSSRSGYEQYF. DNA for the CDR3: TGTGCCAGCAGTTACTCGAGCCGGTCGGGCTACGAGCAGTACTTC.

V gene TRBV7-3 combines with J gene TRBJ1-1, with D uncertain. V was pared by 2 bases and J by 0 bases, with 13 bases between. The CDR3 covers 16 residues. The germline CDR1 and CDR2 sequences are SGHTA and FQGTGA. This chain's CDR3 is CASSLRGGTLNTEAFF. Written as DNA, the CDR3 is TGTGCCAGCAGCTTACGCGGTGGCACTCTGAACACTGAAGCTTTCTTT.

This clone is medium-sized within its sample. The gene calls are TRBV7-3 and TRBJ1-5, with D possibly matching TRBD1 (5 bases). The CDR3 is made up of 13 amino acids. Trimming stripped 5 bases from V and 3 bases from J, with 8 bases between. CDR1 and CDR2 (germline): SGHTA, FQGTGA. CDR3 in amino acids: CASSPGANQPQHF. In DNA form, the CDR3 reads TGTGCCAGCAGCCCCGGGGCCAATCAGCCCCAGCATTTT.

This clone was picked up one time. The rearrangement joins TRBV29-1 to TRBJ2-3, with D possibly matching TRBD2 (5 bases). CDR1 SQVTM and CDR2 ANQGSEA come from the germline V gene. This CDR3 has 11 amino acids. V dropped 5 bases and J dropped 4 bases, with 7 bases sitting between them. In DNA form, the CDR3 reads TGCAGCGTTAAACTAGCAGATACGCAGTATTTT. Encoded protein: CSVKLADTQYF.

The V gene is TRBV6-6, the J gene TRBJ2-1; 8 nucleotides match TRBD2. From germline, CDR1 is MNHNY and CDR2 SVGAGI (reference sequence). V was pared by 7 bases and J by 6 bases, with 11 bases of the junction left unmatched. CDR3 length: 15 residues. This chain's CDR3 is CASTQAGDDSNEQFF. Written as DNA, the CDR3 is TGTGCCAGCACCCAAGCGGGGGACGATTCCAATGAGCAGTTCTTC.

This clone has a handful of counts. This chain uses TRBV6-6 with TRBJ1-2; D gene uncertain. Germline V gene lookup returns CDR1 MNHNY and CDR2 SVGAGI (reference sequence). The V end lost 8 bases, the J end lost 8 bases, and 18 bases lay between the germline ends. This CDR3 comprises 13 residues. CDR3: CASSSVGREGYTF. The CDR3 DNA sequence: TGTGCCAGCTCGTCGGTGGGGAGGGAAGGCTACACCTTC.

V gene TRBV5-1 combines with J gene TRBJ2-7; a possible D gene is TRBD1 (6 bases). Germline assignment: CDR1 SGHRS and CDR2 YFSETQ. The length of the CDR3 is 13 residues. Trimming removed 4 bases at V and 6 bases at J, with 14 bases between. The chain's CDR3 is CASSGTTATEQYF. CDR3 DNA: TGCGCCAGCAGCGGGACAACGGCGACCGAGCAGTACTTC.

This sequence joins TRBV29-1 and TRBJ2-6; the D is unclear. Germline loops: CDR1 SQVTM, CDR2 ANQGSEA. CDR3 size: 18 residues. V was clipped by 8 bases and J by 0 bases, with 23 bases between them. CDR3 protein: CSFVADSSPNSGANVLTF. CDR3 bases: TGCAGCTTTGTCGCCGATTCGTCACCGAACTCTGGGGCCAACGTCCTGACTTTC.

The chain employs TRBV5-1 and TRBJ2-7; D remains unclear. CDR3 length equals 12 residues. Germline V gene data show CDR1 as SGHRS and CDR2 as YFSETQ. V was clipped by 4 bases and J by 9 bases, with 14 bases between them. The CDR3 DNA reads TGCGCCAGCAGCCACGACCGGTCCGCGCAGTACTTC. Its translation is CASSHDRSAQYF.

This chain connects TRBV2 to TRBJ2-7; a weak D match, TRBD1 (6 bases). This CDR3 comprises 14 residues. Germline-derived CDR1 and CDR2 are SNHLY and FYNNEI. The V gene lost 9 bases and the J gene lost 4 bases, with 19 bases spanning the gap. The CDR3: CARKINRVSYEQYF. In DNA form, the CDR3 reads TGTGCCAGAAAAATAAACAGGGTCTCTTACGAGCAGTACTTC.

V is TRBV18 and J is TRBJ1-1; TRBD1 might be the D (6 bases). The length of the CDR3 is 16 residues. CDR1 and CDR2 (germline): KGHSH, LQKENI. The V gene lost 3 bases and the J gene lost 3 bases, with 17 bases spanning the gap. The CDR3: CASSPTSGDIYTEAFF. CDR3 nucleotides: TGTGCCAGCTCACCGACTTCCGGGGACATCTACACTGAAGCTTTCTTT.

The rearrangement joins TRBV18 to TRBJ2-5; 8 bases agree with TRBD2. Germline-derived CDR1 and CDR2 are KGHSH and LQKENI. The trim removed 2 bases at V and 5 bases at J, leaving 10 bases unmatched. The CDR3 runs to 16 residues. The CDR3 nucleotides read TGTGCCAGCTCACCATTGTCAGCGGGGGCTGGGGAGACCCAGTACTTC. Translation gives CASSPLSAGAGETQYF.

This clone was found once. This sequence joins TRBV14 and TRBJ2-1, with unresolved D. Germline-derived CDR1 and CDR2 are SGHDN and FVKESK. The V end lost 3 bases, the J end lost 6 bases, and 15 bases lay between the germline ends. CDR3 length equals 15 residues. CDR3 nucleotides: TGTGCCAGCAGCCACTGGGGATCCACGGGCAATGAGCAGTTCTTC. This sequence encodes CASSHWGSTGNEQFF.

CDR3 bases: TGTGCCAGCAGCCAAGAAAAGCGGACCACAGATACGCAGTATTTT. Protein: CASSQEKRTTDTQYF. The chain carries TRBV4-2 and TRBJ2-3; D possibly corresponds to TRBD2 (5 bases). V was clipped by 0 bases and J by 2 bases, with 9 bases between them. Germline V gives CDR1 LGHNA, CDR2 YNFKEQ. The CDR3 spans 15 residues.